The 15 T cell receptor beta chains reported below all come from one sample, sequenced in a study of CD8+CD57+ T cells in acquired aplastic anemia. All sequencing subjects had displayed CD8+CD57+ cell expansion on flow cytometry. The study profiled TCR beta VDJ and CDR3 using genomic DNA as template. One entry per CDR3 protein results from TCRdb running MiXCR on the reads. The sample has fewer than 300,000 distinct CDR3 sequences, 65% to 90% seen once; the top ten hold around 40%. Sequenced sample: sorted CD4+, CD8+, or CD8+CD57+ T cells (not recorded which) from PBMCs. Receptors were obtained from a human donor with aplastic anemia.

This clonotype was counted a single time. A junction end diverges from the germline sequence, so it may reflect a read error. The chain links TRBV11-3 to TRBJ2-7, with a tentative D call TRBD2 (5 bases). This CDR3 contains 14 residues. From germline, CDR1 is SGHNT and CDR2 YENEEA. For the CDR3, the DNA is TGTGCCACCAGCGGCGGTGGCCTAGCCTACGAACAGTACTTC. It encodes CATSGGGLAYEQYF.

Details on this clonotype: One end of the junction does not line up with germline, which may come from a read error. The gene calls are TRBV7-9 and TRBJ2-5; a weak D match, TRBD1 (6 bases). There are 14 residues in the CDR3. Germline CDR1 reads SEHNR; CDR2 reads FQNEAQ (reference sequence). The DNA of the CDR3 is TGTGCCACCAGCAGGGGCCCCAGGGAAGAGTCCCAGTACTTC. Its translation is CATSRGPREESQYF. The entire variable domain, with the rest obtained from reference TRBV7-9 and TRBJ2-5, is as follows: DTGVSQNPRHKITKRGQNVTFRCDPISEHNRLYWYRQTLGQGPEFLTYFQNEAQLEKSRLLSDRFSAERPKGSFSTLEIQRTEQGDSAMYLCATSRGPREESQYFGPGTRLLVL.

J is TRBJ2-7 and V is TRBV14; 7 bases match TRBD1. The junction had 7 bases not matched to a gene; V was cut back by 5 bases and J by 3 bases. The germline gives CDR1 SGHDN, CDR2 FVKESK. The CDR3 totals 14 residues. CDR3 DNA sequence: TGTGCCAGCAGCTCTGACGGGACAGACTACGAGCAGTACTTC. Its translation is CASSSDGTDYEQYF.

About this clonotype: A junction end diverges from the germline sequence, so it may reflect a read error. The V call is TRBV11-3, the J call TRBJ2-7; D is tentatively TRBD1 or TRBD2 (7 bases each). This CDR3 is 14 amino acids long. Germline V gene data show CDR1 as SGHNT and CDR2 as YENEEA. The CDR3: CATSVGGTAYEQYF. CDR3 nucleotide sequence: TGTGCCACCAGCGTCGGGGGGACAGCCTACGAGCAGTACTTC. Full variable domain (missing parts from reference TRBV11-3 and TRBJ2-7): EAGVVQSPRYKIIEKKQPVAFWCNPISGHNTLYWYLQNLGQGPELLIRYENEEAVDDSQLPKDRFSAERLKGVDSTLKIQPAELGDSAVYLCATSVGGTAYEQYFGPGTRLTVT.

In regard to this clonotype: The final CDR3 position lacks the conserved phenylalanine or tryptophan, pointing to a likely read error. The limits of the CDR3 on the DNA are not certain, so only TCRdb's listed CDR3 is given. The chain combines TRBV9 with TRBJ2-3; whether TRBD1, the table's D call, matches the DNA was not checked. CDR1 SGDLS and CDR2 YYNGEE come from the germline V gene. Including both end residues, the CDR3 is 13 amino acids long. CDR3 residues: CASSHKDRGPQSL.

The V call is TRBV19, the J call TRBJ1-1; D not resolved. The CDR3 has 15 amino acids. V dropped 1 base and J dropped 14 bases, with 23 bases sitting between them. The germline V gene encodes CDR1 LNHDA and CDR2 SQIVND (reference sequence). CDR3 residues: CASSIAVGAYNEEFF. CDR3 nucleotide sequence: TGTGCCAGTAGTATAGCGGTGGGAGCGTACAATGAGGAGTTCTTT. The whole variable domain, filled in from reference TRBV19 and TRBJ1-1, reads DGGITQSPKYLFRKEGQNVTLSCEQNLNHDAMYWYRQDPGQGLRLIYYSQIVNDFQKGDIAEGYSVSREKKESFPLTVTSAQKNPTAFYLCASSIAVGAYNEEFFGQGTRLTVV.

About this clonotype: Since no conserved phenylalanine or tryptophan closes the CDR3, a read error is the likely cause. The chain uses TRBV2 and TRBJ1-1, with D unresolved. This CDR3 spans 14 amino acids. Germline V gene lookup returns CDR1 SNHLY and CDR2 FYNNEI. CDR3 loop: CASSDYSIDTQAFC. CDR3 DNA: TGCGCCAGCAGCGATTACAGCATCGACACGCAAGCTTTCTGC.

The chain carries TRBV10-3 and TRBJ2-2, with TRBD2 as a possible D gene (6 bases). Germline V gene data show CDR1 as ENHRY and CDR2 as SYGVKD. Trimming removed 4 bases from V and 6 bases from J, with 12 bases in between. This CDR3 comprises 14 residues. As DNA, the CDR3 is TGTGCCATCAGTGCAGGGACTTGGGCCGGGGAGCTGTTTTTT. This encodes CAISAGTWAGELFF.

As concerns this clonotype: A clone one base away is much larger, so this may be a read error. J is TRBJ1-2 and V is TRBV11-3; 8 nucleotides agree with TRBD1. The CDR3 extends over 16 amino acids. Per the germline V gene, CDR1 is SGHNT and CDR2 is YENEEA. In nucleotides, the CDR3 is TGTGCCTGCAGCTTGGAGCGGACAGGGCTCGTATATGGCTACACCTTC. Its translation: CACSLERTGLVYGYTF.

About this clonotype itself: This likely comes from a read error, as the CDR3 has no conserved phenylalanine or tryptophan at its end. V gene TRBV7-9 combines with J gene TRBJ2-3; no firm D call. Germline CDR1 reads SEHNR; CDR2 reads FQNEAQ (reference sequence). V gave up 3 bases and J gave up 5 bases, with 9 bases separating them. The CDR3 is made up of 13 amino acids. CDR3 loop: CASSFGRGDTQYY. The CDR3, as DNA: TGTGCCAGCAGCTTCGGCCGCGGAGATACGCAGTATTAT.

In the case of this clonotype: The junction shows a germline mismatch at one end, possibly a read error. V gene TRBV7-9 combines with J gene TRBJ2-3; TRBD1 might be the D (6 bases). This CDR3 has 15 amino acids. The germline CDR1 and CDR2 sequences are SEHNR and FQNEAQ (reference sequence). CDR3 nucleotides: TGTGCCAGCAGCGTAGGGGGACACGGCACAGATACGCTGTATTTT. It specifies CASSVGGHGTDTLYF.

This chain connects TRBV20-1 to TRBJ2-7; possibly TRBD2 for D (7 bases). Germline loops: CDR1 DFQATT, CDR2 SNEGSKA (reference sequence). This CDR3 contains 13 residues. With 5 bases removed from V and 0 bases from J, the gap between germline ends came to 11 bases. Here the CDR3 reads CSAWGGGSYEQYF. CDR3 coding DNA: TGCAGTGCTTGGGGGGGCGGCTCCTACGAGCAGTACTTC.

A note on this clonotype: This likely comes from a read error, as the CDR3 has no conserved phenylalanine or tryptophan at its end. It is unclear where the CDR3 begins or ends on the DNA, so no DNA is shown, and the CDR3 is as TCRdb lists it. The CDR3 loop reads CASSLERGGLENG. The chain carries TRBV7-9 and TRBJ1-2; the table names TRBD1, a call not compared with the DNA. Germline lookup yields CDR1 SEHNR and CDR2 FQNEAQ (reference sequence). The CDR3 extends over 13 residues, inclusive of both ends.

As concerns this clonotype: Relative to the germline gene, one junction end is altered; a read error may explain this. The rearrangement joins TRBV5-1 to TRBJ1-1, with no clear D. This CDR3 comprises 15 residues. Germline values: CDR1 SGHRS, CDR2 YFSETQ. The CDR3 reads CASSVERGDSTEAFF. The CDR3 DNA is TGTGCCAGCAGCGTAGAGCGGGGAGATAGCACTGAAGCTTTCTTT.

The chain links TRBV20-1 to TRBJ1-2; D not resolved. Germline-derived CDR1 and CDR2 are DFQATT and SNEGSKA (reference sequence). The CDR3 has 14 residues. The CDR3: CSVELTRRDRGYTF. In nucleotides, the CDR3 is TGCAGCGTTGAATTGACGAGACGCGATAGGGGCTACACCTTC.